The clone carrying this TCR beta chain was counted many times. Uncontrolled infection, other autoimmune disease, pregnancy or lactation barred patients from enrollment. These data originate in a study of T cells in Graves' hyperthyroidism and ophthalmopathy. Researchers took RNA transcripts and amplified the TCR beta CDR3 regions from them. An initial round of RT-PCR targeting the TCR CDR3 relied on the HTBI primer set. TCRdb reprocessed the multiplex PCR reads via MiXCR and lists one record per CDR3 protein. Of hundreds of thousands of distinct CDR3 sequences in the sample, around 39% were seen once. V was cut by 2 bases and J by 6 bases, with 11 bases left in between. This CDR3 region has 14 residues.

The chain employs TRBV12-3 or TRBV12-4 and TRBJ1-5; the D is unclear. This TCR was recovered from a man aged 18 to 30 with Graves' hyperthyroidism. The specimen was blood. This chain's CDR3 is CASSLSGPSQPQHF. CDR3 sequence (DNA): TGTGCCAGCAGTTTATCAGGTCCTAGTCAGCCCCAGCATTTT.